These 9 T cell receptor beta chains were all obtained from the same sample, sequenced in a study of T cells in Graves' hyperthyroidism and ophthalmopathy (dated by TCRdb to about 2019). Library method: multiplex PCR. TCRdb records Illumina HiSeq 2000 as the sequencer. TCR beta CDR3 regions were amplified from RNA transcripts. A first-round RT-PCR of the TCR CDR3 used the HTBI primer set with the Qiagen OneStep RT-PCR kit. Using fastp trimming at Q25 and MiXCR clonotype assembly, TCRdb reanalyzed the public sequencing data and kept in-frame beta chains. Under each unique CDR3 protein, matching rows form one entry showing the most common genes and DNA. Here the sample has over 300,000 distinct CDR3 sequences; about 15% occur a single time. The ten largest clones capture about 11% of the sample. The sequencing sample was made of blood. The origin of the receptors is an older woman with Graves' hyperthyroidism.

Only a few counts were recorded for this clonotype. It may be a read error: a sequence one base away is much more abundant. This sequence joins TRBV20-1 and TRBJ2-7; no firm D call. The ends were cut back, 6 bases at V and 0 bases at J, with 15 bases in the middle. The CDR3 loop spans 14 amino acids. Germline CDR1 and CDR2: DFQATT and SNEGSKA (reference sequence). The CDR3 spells CSARISIASYEQYF. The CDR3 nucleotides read TGCAGTGCCCGCATTAGCATCGCCTCCTACGAGCAGTACTTC.

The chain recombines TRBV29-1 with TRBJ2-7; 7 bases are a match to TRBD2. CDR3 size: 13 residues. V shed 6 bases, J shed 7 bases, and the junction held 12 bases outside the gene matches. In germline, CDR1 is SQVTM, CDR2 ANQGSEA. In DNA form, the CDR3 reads TGCAGCGTGGGGGAGGGAGGGACTATGGAGCAGTACTTC. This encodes CSVGEGGTMEQYF.

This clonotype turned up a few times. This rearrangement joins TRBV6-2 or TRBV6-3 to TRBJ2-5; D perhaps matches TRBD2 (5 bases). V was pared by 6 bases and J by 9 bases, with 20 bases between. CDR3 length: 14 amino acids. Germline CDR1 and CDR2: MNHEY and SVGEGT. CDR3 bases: TGTGCCAGCAGCTTCGGACTGCCCGGGGAGTCCCAGTACTTC. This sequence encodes CASSFGLPGESQYF.

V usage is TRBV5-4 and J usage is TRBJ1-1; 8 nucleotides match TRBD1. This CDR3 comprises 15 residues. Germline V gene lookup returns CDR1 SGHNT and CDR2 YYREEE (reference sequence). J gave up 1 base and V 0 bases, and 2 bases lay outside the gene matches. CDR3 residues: CASSLETGGNTEAFF. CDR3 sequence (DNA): TGTGCCAGCAGCTTGGAAACAGGGGGGAACACTGAAGCTTTCTTT.

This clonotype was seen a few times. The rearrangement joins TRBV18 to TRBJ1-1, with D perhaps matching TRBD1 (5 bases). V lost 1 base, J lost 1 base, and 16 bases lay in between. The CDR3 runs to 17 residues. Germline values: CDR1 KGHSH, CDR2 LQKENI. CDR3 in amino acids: CASSPQRGAGTNTEAFF. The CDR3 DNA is TGTGCCAGCTCACCACAGAGGGGCGCGGGAACGAACACTGAAGCTTTCTTT.

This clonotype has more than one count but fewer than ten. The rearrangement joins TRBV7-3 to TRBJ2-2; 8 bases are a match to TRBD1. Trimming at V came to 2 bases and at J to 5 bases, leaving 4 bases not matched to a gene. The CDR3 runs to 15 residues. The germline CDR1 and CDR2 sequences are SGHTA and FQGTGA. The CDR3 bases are TGTGCCAGCAGCTTATCCAGGGGGCGAACCGGGGAGCTGTTTTTT. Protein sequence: CASSLSRGRTGELFF.

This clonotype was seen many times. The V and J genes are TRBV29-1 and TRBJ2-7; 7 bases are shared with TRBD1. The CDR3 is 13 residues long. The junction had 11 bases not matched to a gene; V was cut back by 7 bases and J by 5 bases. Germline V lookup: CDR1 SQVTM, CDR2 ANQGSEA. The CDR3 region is CSAETGLVDEQYF. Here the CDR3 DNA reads TGCAGCGCTGAGACAGGGTTAGTGGACGAGCAGTACTTC.

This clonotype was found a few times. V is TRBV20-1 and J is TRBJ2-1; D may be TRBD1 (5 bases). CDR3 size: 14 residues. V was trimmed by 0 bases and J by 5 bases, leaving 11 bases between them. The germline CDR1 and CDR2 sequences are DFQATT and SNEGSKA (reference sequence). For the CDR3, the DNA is TGCAGTGCTAGAGATACCACAGGCCACAATGAGCAGTTCTTC. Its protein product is CSARDTTGHNEQFF.

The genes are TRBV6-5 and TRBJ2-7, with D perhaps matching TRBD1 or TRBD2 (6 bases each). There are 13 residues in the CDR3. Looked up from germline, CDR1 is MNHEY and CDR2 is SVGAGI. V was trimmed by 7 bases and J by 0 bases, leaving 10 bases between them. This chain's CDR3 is CASKGGASYEQYF. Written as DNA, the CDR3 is TGTGCCAGCAAGGGGGGCGCCTCCTACGAGCAGTACTTC.